These 29 T cell receptor beta chains originate from one sample sequenced in a study of blood T cells in healthy people across ages (dated by TCRdb to about 2015). To prepare the library, 5' RACE was applied. TCRdb shows the sequencer as Illumina HiSeq 2500. The second PCR ran for roughly 7 to 12 cycles and used a J-beta primer mix along with a sample-barcoded 5' primer. TCRdb reprocessed the public reads (quality trimming at Q25 with fastp, clone calling with MiXCR) and kept in-frame beta chains. Here each entry gathers all rows of one CDR3 protein and keeps the most common genes and DNA. The sample table lists under 2,000,000 distinct CDR3 sequences, 40% to 55% of them with a count of one. The biggest ten clones account for over 2% of the sample. Sequencing was carried out using blood. The receptors derive from a woman aged 40 to 50 in good health.

In DNA form, the CDR3 reads TGTGCCAGCAGCGTAGAAAACAGGGGGAAGGGTGGCTACACCTTC. This codes for CASSVENRGKGGYTF. The V and J genes are TRBV9 and TRBJ1-2; 8 bases align to TRBD1. V shed 0 bases, J shed 7 bases, and the junction held 8 bases outside the gene matches. CDR1 and CDR2 (germline): SGDLS, YYNGEE. CDR3 length equals 15 residues.

V and J are TRBV3-1 and TRBJ2-3; D is unclear. CDR3 size: 14 residues. With 1 base removed from V and 6 bases from J, the gap between germline ends came to 11 bases. Germline V gene data show CDR1 as LGHDT and CDR2 as YNNKEL (reference sequence). The CDR3 sequence: CASSQGVGSDTQYF. The CDR3 DNA is TGTGCCAGCAGCCAAGGGGTAGGGTCCGATACGCAGTATTTT.

This clonotype was seen more than once but under ten times. This chain uses TRBV7-2 with TRBJ2-7; 11 bases match TRBD2. The trim removed 5 bases at V and 9 bases at J, leaving 15 bases unmatched. This CDR3 is built from 16 residues. From germline, CDR1 is SGHTA and CDR2 FQGNSA. The CDR3 nucleotides read TGTGCCAGCAGCAGCTGGTTAGCGGGGGGGTCGCAGGTGCAGTACTTC. Encoded protein: CASSSWLAGGSQVQYF.

The CDR3: CASLRDRGPYEQYF. The CDR3 coding sequence is TGTGCCAGCCTCCGGGACAGGGGACCCTACGAGCAGTACTTC. The chain has TRBV7-9 and TRBJ2-7; 10 positions match TRBD1. CDR3 length: 14 amino acids. Germline V CDR1 and CDR2: SEHNR, FQNEAQ (reference sequence). Losses at the gene ends were 8 bases for V and 2 bases for J; bases not matched to a gene: 6.

This chain connects TRBV9 to TRBJ2-5, with TRBD1 identical over 7 bases. Germline V lookup: CDR1 SGDLS, CDR2 YYNGEE. Trimming at V came to 4 bases and at J to 11 bases, leaving 14 bases not matched to a gene. The length of the CDR3 is 14 residues. CDR3 sequence: CASSNRGSGYEQYF. CDR3 sequence (DNA): TGTGCCAGCAGCAACAGGGGTAGTGGGTATGAGCAGTACTTC.

J is TRBJ2-3 and V is TRBV3-1, with D possibly matching TRBD1 (5 bases). The CDR3 consists of 15 residues. V was pared by 4 bases and J by 2 bases, with 13 bases between. Germline CDR1 and CDR2: LGHDT and YNNKEL (reference sequence). The CDR3 DNA reads TGTGCCAGCAGCCTCTACCGGACAAACACAGATACGCAGTATTTT. Its translation is CASSLYRTNTDTQYF.

This chain joins TRBV11-2 and TRBJ2-5, with a weak D call TRBD2 (5 bases). Germline assignment: CDR1 SGHAT and CDR2 FQNNGV. The CDR3 covers 19 residues. V was trimmed by 0 bases and J by 1 base, leaving 21 bases between them. In DNA form, the CDR3 reads TGTGCCAGCAGCTTAGACCTCGATGCCCAATCGGGGTCCCAAGAGACCCAGTACTTC. As protein: CASSLDLDAQSGSQETQYF.

This clonotype was recorded a few times. The chain carries TRBV7-2 and TRBJ2-1; TRBD1 aligns across 8 bases. Germline trimming cut 5 bases from V and 1 base from J; bases unmatched to any gene: 7. From germline, CDR1 is SGHTA and CDR2 FQGNSA. The CDR3 is 16 amino acids. The CDR3: CASSPGTGRSYNEQFF. The CDR3 DNA reads TGTGCCAGCAGCCCCGGGACAGGTCGGTCCTACAATGAGCAGTTCTTC. Full variable domain (outside the CDR3, taken from reference TRBV7-2 and TRBJ2-1): GAGVSQSPSNKVTEKGKDVELRCDPISGHTALYWYRQSLGQGLEFLIYFQGNSAPDKSGLPSDRFSAERTGGSVSTLTIQRTQQEDSAVYLCASSPGTGRSYNEQFFGPGTRLTVL.

In the case of this clonotype: The junction and the germline gene differ at one end; a read error may be behind it. J is TRBJ2-7 and V is TRBV4-1, with D unresolved. The J call may be wrong; the DNA end is better matched by TRBJ2-5. Germline values: CDR1 MGHRA, CDR2 YSYEKL. The CDR3 totals 17 residues. The CDR3 nucleotides are TGCACCAGCAGCCAAGATTCGGGCCCTAACCCCCGGGAGACCCAGTACTTC. Residues: CTSSQDSGPNPRETQYF.

This chain links TRBV9 with TRBJ1-2; D possibly corresponds to TRBD1 (6 bases). Deletions cut 5 bases from V and 8 bases from J, with 19 bases between. Germline CDR1 and CDR2: SGDLS and YYNGEE. This CDR3 is 14 amino acids long. This chain's CDR3 is CASSRAGGAEGYTF. The CDR3 coding sequence is TGTGCCAGCAGTCGCGCGGGGGGGGCAGAAGGCTACACCTTC.

In this sample, this clonotype turned up a few times. A junction boundary mismatches the germline segment, possibly from a read error. The V and J genes are TRBV20-1 and TRBJ2-3; TRBD2 matches 7 bases. Germline V gives CDR1 DFQATT, CDR2 SNEGSKA (reference sequence). The CDR3 runs to 16 residues. CDR3 amino acids: CSAGDQGTGGPDTQYF. The CDR3 DNA reads TGCAGTGCTGGAGACCAAGGGACGGGGGGACCGGATACGCAGTATTTT.

The rearrangement links TRBV7-6 to TRBJ2-3, with D perhaps matching TRBD2 (7 bases). V lost 5 bases and J lost 4, with 22 bases in between. The V gene's germline CDR1 is SGHVS and CDR2 FNYEAQ. This CDR3 spans 17 amino acids. The CDR3 DNA reads TGTGCCAGCAGCACCCCGCTAGGGGGGGTCACAGCAGATACGCAGTATTTT. Translation gives CASSTPLGGVTADTQYF.

The count of this clonotype is one. CDR3 coding DNA: TGTGCCAGCAGATCGACAGCGAGCTCCTACAATGAGCAGTACTTC. Translating gives CASRSTASSYNEQYF. The V call is TRBV12-3 or TRBV12-4, the J call TRBJ2-1; D is perhaps TRBD1 (5 bases). The DNA end is a closer match to TRBJ2-7, so the J assignment may be wrong. CDR3 size: 15 residues.

This chain joins TRBV7-2 and TRBJ1-6; D may be TRBD1 (6 bases). V was pared by 3 bases and J by 9 bases, with 18 bases between. Germline CDR1 is SGHTA and CDR2 is FQGNSA. This CDR3 contains 16 residues. The CDR3 sequence is CASSFSGALYSSPLHF. The CDR3 coding sequence is TGTGCCAGCAGCTTCTCAGGGGCACTTTACTCTTCACCCCTCCACTTT.

To note about this clonotype: This clone may be a read error of a much larger clone one base away. This CDR3 reads CASNTGGADTQYF. In DNA form, the CDR3 reads TGTGCCAGCAACACCGGGGGGGCGGATACGCAGTATTTT. J is TRBJ2-3 and V is TRBV9, with TRBD2 matching 8 bases. With 6 bases clipped from V and 6 bases from J, the junction kept 6 bases outside the gene matches. The CDR3 runs to 13 residues. Per germline, CDR1 SGDLS and CDR2 YYNGEE.

This clonotype was observed a few times. The chain combines TRBV28 with TRBJ2-4; TRBD2 matches at 11 bases. CDR3 length equals 17 residues. V lost 3 bases, J lost 8 bases, and 12 bases stayed unmatched. The germline gives CDR1 MDHEN, CDR2 SYDVKM. The CDR3 sequence is CASSFIRASGGTDIQYF. The CDR3 DNA follows: TGTGCCAGCAGTTTTATCCGGGCTAGCGGGGGGACAGACATTCAGTACTTC.

This clonotype has just a few counts. The chain couples TRBV12-3 or TRBV12-4 to TRBJ2-7, with D perhaps given as TRBD1 or TRBD2 (5 bases each). Trimming stripped 1 base from V and 3 bases from J, with 13 bases between. The CDR3 runs 15 residues. This CDR3 reads CASSLGTGQGYEQYF. CDR3 nucleotides: TGTGCCAGCAGTTTAGGTACGGGGCAGGGCTACGAGCAGTACTTC.

The chain links TRBV20-1 to TRBJ1-4; D unclear. V lost 7 bases, J lost 6 bases, and 9 bases lay in between. CDR1 is DFQATT, CDR2 SNEGSKA, per germline (reference sequence). This CDR3 region has 11 residues. Written as DNA, the CDR3 is TGCAGTGTGGCCAGATATGAAAAACTGTTTTTT. This sequence encodes CSVARYEKLFF.

J is TRBJ2-3 and V is TRBV6-2 or TRBV6-3; no definite D call. V was shortened by 0 bases and J by 0 bases, with 13 bases between the two germline ends. CDR3 length equals 17 residues. Germline values: CDR1 MNHEY, CDR2 SVGEGT. As DNA, the CDR3 is TGTGCCAGCAGTTACTCCCGCGTGGCAGCCAGCACAGATACGCAGTATTTT. Translating it yields CASSYSRVAASTDTQYF.

This clonotype has a handful of counts. The chain combines TRBV7-2 with TRBJ1-2; TRBD1 might be the D (6 bases). This CDR3 has 13 amino acids. Per germline, CDR1 SGHTA and CDR2 FQGNSA. The V end was cut by 3 bases, the J end by 6 bases, with 11 bases between. CDR3 region: CASSFLGGNGYTF. CDR3 in DNA: TGTGCCAGCAGCTTCCTAGGGGGAAATGGCTACACCTTC.

The chain employs TRBV13 and TRBJ2-3; possibly TRBD2 for D (5 bases). The CDR3 length is 15 residues. The germline V gene has CDR1 PRHDT and CDR2 FYEKMQ (reference sequence). Trimming shortened V by 6 bases and J by 4 bases, and 17 bases separated the two germline ends. Here the CDR3 reads CASRDGLAWPDTQYF. CDR3 nucleotides: TGTGCCAGCAGAGACGGTCTAGCTTGGCCAGATACGCAGTATTTT.

This clonotype was counted a few times. This CDR3 is CASSYPGQGIQDTQYF. The CDR3 bases are TGTGCCAGCAGTTACCCGGGACAGGGGATTCAAGATACGCAGTATTTT. The rearrangement joins TRBV6-2 or TRBV6-3 to TRBJ2-3; 10 nucleotides line up with TRBD1. The CDR3 totals 16 residues. V shed 2 bases, J shed 5 bases, and the junction held 7 bases outside the gene matches. Germline CDR1 is MNHEY and CDR2 is SVGEGT.

The sample holds many counts of this clonotype. CDR3 in amino acids: CSVARTGGNSYEQYF. CDR3 coding DNA: TGCAGCGTGGCCCGGACAGGGGGCAATTCCTACGAGCAGTACTTC. V usage is TRBV29-1 and J usage is TRBJ2-7; 11 bases match TRBD1. This CDR3 contains 15 residues. Germline V gives CDR1 SQVTM, CDR2 ANQGSEA. The V gene end was trimmed by 6 bases and the J gene end by 1 base; junction bases not matched to a gene: 8.

This clonotype appeared a few times. The chain employs TRBV29-1 and TRBJ2-3; no definite D call. V dropped 6 bases and J dropped 0 bases, with 19 bases sitting between them. Germline CDR1 reads SQVTM; CDR2 reads ANQGSEA. CDR3 length: 16 amino acids. The CDR3 loop reads CSVLSPATISTDTQYF. The CDR3 DNA sequence: TGCAGCGTCCTGAGTCCAGCAACTATTAGCACAGATACGCAGTATTTT.

This chain joins TRBV12-3 or TRBV12-4 and TRBJ2-1; 7 bases align to TRBD1. The CDR3 length is 14 residues. V shed 6 bases, J shed 10 bases, and the junction held 12 bases outside the gene matches. As DNA, the CDR3 is TGTGCCAGCAGCACCGACAGGGACCAATACGAGCAGTTCTTC. It encodes CASSTDRDQYEQFF.

CDR3 in DNA: TGCGCCAGCAGCCAAGACGTGGCGGCGAGCTCCTACAATGAGCAGTTCTTC. Protein sequence: CASSQDVAASSYNEQFF. This chain uses TRBV4-3 with TRBJ2-1; D unresolved. Trimming removed 0 bases at V and 0 bases at J, with 12 bases between. CDR3 size: 17 residues. Germline V gene sequence: CDR1 LGHNA, CDR2 YSLEER.

In this sample, this clonotype turned up once. Since a much larger clone is just one base distant, this may be a read error. This chain uses TRBV7-2 with TRBJ2-3; D is uncertain. The CDR3 contains 12 residues. From germline, CDR1 is SGHTA and CDR2 FQGNSA. The CDR3 loop is CAGSPHTDTQYF. Written as DNA, the CDR3 is TGTGCCGGCAGCCCCCACACAGATACGCAGTATTTT.

The V call is TRBV6-2 or TRBV6-3, the J call TRBJ1-5; 9 bases are a match to TRBD1. Trimming took 7 bases from V and 2 from J; bases not matched to a gene: 9. Germline lookup yields CDR1 MNHEY and CDR2 SVGEGT. CDR3 length: 16 residues. CDR3 nucleotides: TGTGCCAGCACCGATGACAGGGGGGATGGCAATCAGCCCCAGCATTTT. Its protein is CASTDDRGDGNQPQHF.

The V gene is TRBV20-1, the J gene TRBJ1-2; no reliable D call. The germline V gene encodes CDR1 DFQATT and CDR2 SNEGSKA (reference sequence). V lost 0 bases and J lost 8, with 19 bases in between. The CDR3 loop spans 15 amino acids. CDR3: CSARDTRPQGGGYTF. The CDR3 DNA sequence: TGCAGTGCTAGAGATACTCGGCCCCAAGGTGGAGGCTACACCTTC.